A single sample gave rise to the 2 T cell receptor beta chains below, sequenced in a study of siplizumab effects on memory and regulatory T cells. Measured with immunoSEQ multiplex PCR; TCRdb has only the in-frame clones, and not every one. Among roughly 56,000 clones listed, approximately 95% were seen once. The sequencing input was CD8+ T cells sorted from blood. The receptors shown here come from a human donor in good health.

This sequence joins TRBV9 and TRBJ2-1; 8 bases fit TRBD2. CDR1 SGDLS and CDR2 YYNGEE come from the germline V gene. The CDR3 covers 15 residues. The J segment lost 6 bases and the V segment lost 3 bases, leaving 8 bases of the junction unmatched. The CDR3 nucleotides read TGTGCCAGCAGCGAAAGCGGGAGTGAAGGCAATGAGCAGTTCTTC. It translates to CASSESGSEGNEQFF.

The chain is built from TRBV5-6 and TRBJ1-1; possible D gene TRBD1, 5 bases. CDR1 and CDR2 (germline): SGHDT, YYEEEE. V lost 4 bases, J lost 1 base, and 17 bases lay in between. CDR3 size: 16 residues. The CDR3 bases are TGTGCCAGCAGCAGGGCCAGCGTAGGGACGAACACTGAAGCTTTCTTT. Protein: CASSRASVGTNTEAFF.